This T cell receptor beta chain was captured in a study of T cells in Graves' hyperthyroidism and ophthalmopathy (dated by TCRdb to the late 2010s). For the study in its entirety: Peripheral blood samples were taken at initial diagnosis, before any treatment was given. According to the paper, TCR Vbeta CDR3 sequencing was carried out on over 130 peripheral blood samples, which came from fewer than 50 ophthalmopathy, around 74 hyperthyroidism and around 17 progressor patients. To identify distinguishing TCR V-J signatures, a discovery cohort of 90 to 100 patients was used, comprising 43 with Graves' ophthalmopathy and approximately 58 with stable Graves' hyperthyroidism. Prospective prediction of ophthalmopathy was tested in an independent validation cohort consisting of fewer than 20 hyperthyroidism patients and more than 15 patients who later progressed to ophthalmopathy. For training and testing, the 100 or so patients in the discovery cohort were randomly divided in a 7:3 ratio. Thyroid tissue and blood T-cell repertoires from six or seven Graves' hyperthyroidism patients were also compared in the study. After sampling, hyperthyroidism patients received methimazole starting at 30 mg daily, and ophthalmopathy patients received high-dose intravenous methylprednisolone.

A patient counted as having stable Graves' hyperthyroidism if no progression to ophthalmopathy occurred over 18 months of follow-up. The hyperthyroidism patients were between 18 and 65 years old and newly diagnosed, with a disease duration of less than 2 months. Patients with uncontrolled infections, other autoimmune diseases, pregnancy or lactation were excluded. Clinical symptoms, serum thyroxine and TRAb, thyroid ultrasound, and orbital computed tomography formed the basis for the diagnoses. PBMCs were isolated from approximately 10 ml of fresh peripheral blood by Ficoll-Paque density gradient centrifugation. Total RNA was extracted using Trizol reagent, and RNA quality was assessed on an Agilent 2100 Bioanalyzer. The TCR beta CDR3 regions were amplified from RNA transcripts. The TCR CDR3 was subjected to a first round of RT-PCR using the HTBI primer set and the Qiagen OneStep RT-PCR kit. Libraries were constructed in a second round of multiplex PCR, after which size selection and purification were carried out. Libraries were sequenced paired-end with 100 bp reads on an Illumina HiSeq2000. The authors processed their data as follows. Raw data were processed with SOAPnuke, discarding reads with adapters, uncalled bases, mean Phred below 15, or no exact constant-primer or identifier match. High-quality paired reads were merged with COPE v1.2.5, and unique nucleotide sequences were defined as clonotypes. MiTCR v1.1 was used to align the clonotypes against IMGT TRBV, TRBD and TRBJ reference segments. Analysis was restricted to V-J combinations with a frequency above 0.0001, which covered 99.2% of repertoires. The TCS score was defined as the ratio of F50 (clonal expansion) to E x V (chaos), calculated using BLOSUM62-based TCRdist between CDR3 peptides within each V-J. Welch's t-statistics and random forest reduced around 510 V-J features to about 12, which were used in a naive Bayes classifier (R e1071). The public reads were run again by TCRdb, first through fastp at Q25 and then through MiXCR, and only productive beta chains were kept. Every entry covers one CDR3 protein and lists the most common genes and DNA from its rows. TCRdb assigned the V and J calls; the authors' analysis was not used. This sample holds around 620,000 distinct CDR3 sequences; around 16% were observed only once. The top ten constitute around 4% of the sample.

This clonotype showed up just a few times. Its specific antigen is unknown. No per-base quality is available; no much larger clone lies one base away. Study-wide findings and limitations: Blood samples also contained most of the expanded thyroid clonotypes (frequency above 0.001), which suggests that blood repertoires may reflect thyroid immune responses. In cross-validation, a model built on a 13 V-J signature told ophthalmopathy apart from stable hyperthyroidism with less than 90% sensitivity and roughly 81% specificity, and in testing the same model reached 80%/75%. No statistical method was used to fix the sample size in advance, and group allocation was not hidden from the investigators. During validation, the model predicted progression to ophthalmopathy a median of approximately 6.5 months ahead of onset, with just under 71% sensitivity and 72.22% specificity.

This receptor was obtained from a woman aged 30 to 39 with Graves' hyperthyroidism. Input material: blood.

The sequenced DNA is TGTGCCAGCTCTAGGGATGCACGAAAGGATTGGGGAGAGACCCAGTACTTC. Translation gives CASSRDARKDWGETQYF. Recombination linked TRBV12-3 or TRBV12-4 to TRBJ2-5; the D gene cannot be named for sure. The CDR3 measures 17 amino acids from cysteine to phenylalanine. The read is trimmed to its CDR3 DNA, 51 bases read in frame from base 1. Trimming at the junction amounts to 8 bases on V and 4 bases on J, and the germline ends lie 26 bases apart.